Presented here are 4 T cell receptor beta chains from one specimen sequenced in a study of Ad26.COV2.S vaccination and SARS-CoV-2 variants. Using immunoSEQ multiplex PCR, the repertoire was profiled, and TCRdb retains in-frame clones only, with some absent. The profile shows hundreds of thousands of clones, 65% to 90% of them singletons. Treatment: some 19 received Ad26.COV2.S at low or high dose, single or two shots; roughly five received placebo; per-sample allocation not given. Day 63 after the first vaccine or placebo injection was the time point for sampling. Sequenced here: peripheral blood, sampled in a trial of Ad26.COV2.S vaccine versus placebo. All receptors come from a person aged 18-60 years who received the Ad26.COV2.S COVID-19 vaccine or a placebo.

There are a few counts of this clone. The rearrangement links TRBV11-2 to TRBJ1-3; D is ambiguous. Germline values: CDR1 SGHAT, CDR2 FQNNGV. This CDR3 has 12 residues. Trimming stripped 6 bases from V and 8 bases from J, with 11 bases between. The CDR3 is CASRLDGDTIYF. DNA of the CDR3: TGTGCCAGCAGACTAGACGGAGACACCATATATTTT.

CDR3 protein: CASSQHRADQPQHF. CDR3 sequence (DNA): TGCGCCAGCAGCCAACACAGGGCTGATCAGCCCCAGCATTTT. The gene calls are TRBV4-3 and TRBJ1-5; tentative D call: TRBD1 (6 bases). The CDR3 runs to 14 residues. Trimming took 2 bases from V and 5 from J, leaving 10 bases between them. Germline CDR1 reads LGHNA; CDR2 reads YSLEER.

The genes are TRBV4-1 and TRBJ2-7, with a weak D call TRBD1 (5 bases). The CDR3 runs 14 residues. The V and J ends lost 1 base and 4 bases respectively, with 11 bases between them. Looked up from germline, CDR1 is MGHRA and CDR2 is YSYEKL. The CDR3 loop is CASSQGQFFYEQYF. Written as DNA, the CDR3 is TGCGCCAGCAGCCAAGGACAGTTTTTTTACGAGCAGTACTTC.

The V call is TRBV3-1 (or the pseudogene TRBV3-2), the J call TRBJ1-6; D is uncertain. Between the trimmed V and J ends, which lost 4 bases and 7 bases, there was a span of 17 bases. The CDR3 totals 16 residues. From germline, CDR1 is LGHDT and CDR2 YNNKEL (reference sequence). CDR3 coding DNA: TGTGCCAGCAGCCGAGGAGCCAGTCTGCAAAATTCACCCCTCCACTTT. Protein product: CASSRGASLQNSPLHF.